These 17 T cell receptor beta chains were all obtained from the same sample, sequenced in a study of blood T cell repertoires in COVID-19. The protocol was immunoSEQ multiplex PCR, while the TCRdb copy is restricted to in-frame clones and leaves out a portion. The table has around 230,000 clones, about nine tenths seen once. The sequencing sample was made of PBMCs or T cells enriched from blood (not recorded which). These receptors were collected from a woman aged 25 to 45 with acute COVID-19.

DNA for the CDR3: TGTGCCAGCAGGCCCATGACACTGGGAGCTGAAGCTTTCTTT. As protein: CASRPMTLGAEAFF. V is TRBV5-4 and J is TRBJ1-1; unclear D gene. CDR1 and CDR2 from the germline V gene are SGHNT and YYREEE (reference sequence). V gave up 5 bases and J gave up 6 bases, with 17 bases separating them. There are 14 residues in the CDR3.

The chain uses TRBV10-3 and TRBJ2-1; D possibly corresponds to TRBD1 (7 bases). Germline V CDR1 and CDR2: ENHRY, SYGVKD. The CDR3 spans 12 residues. V shed 4 bases and J shed 8 bases, with 9 bases lying between them. The CDR3 DNA follows: TGTGCCATCAGTGGCAGGGGGGATGAGCAGTTCTTC. Protein: CAISGRGDEQFF.

The chain has TRBV2 and TRBJ1-1; perhaps TRBD1 as D (6 bases). The ends were cut back, 3 bases at V and 4 bases at J, with 15 bases in the middle. The CDR3 consists of 15 residues. Germline CDR1 and CDR2: SNHLY and FYNNEI. CDR3 amino acids: CASSDGTLISTEAFF. In nucleotides, the CDR3 is TGTGCCAGCAGTGATGGGACATTAATAAGCACTGAAGCTTTCTTT.

The chain combines TRBV4-3 with TRBJ1-4; tentative D call: TRBD1 (5 bases). V lost 0 bases, J lost 1 base, and 12 bases lay in between. Germline CDR1 and CDR2: LGHNA and YSLEER. The CDR3 consists of 17 residues. The CDR3 reads CASSQEPRVETNEKLFF. In nucleotides, the CDR3 is TGCGCCAGCAGCCAAGAACCCAGGGTGGAAACTAATGAAAAACTGTTTTTT.

The chain uses TRBV7-2 and TRBJ1-4; D not certain. Trimming took off 4 bases at V and 4 bases at J, with 10 bases between the two ends. The CDR3 is 14 residues long. Germline V gene sequence: CDR1 SGHTA, CDR2 FQGNSA. The CDR3 loop is CASSSLRVNEKLFF. CDR3 coding DNA: TGTGCCAGCAGCTCTTTGAGGGTTAATGAAAAACTGTTTTTT. Based on the CDR3 plus reference TRBV7-2 and TRBJ1-4, the full variable domain is GAGVSQSPSNKVTEKGKDVELRCDPISGHTALYWYRQSLGQGLEFLIYFQGNSAPDKSGLPSDRFSAERTGGSVSTLTIQRTQQEDSAVYLCASSSLRVNEKLFFGSGTQLSVL.

V is TRBV12-3 or TRBV12-4 and J is TRBJ2-7; tentative D call: TRBD2 (7 bases). CDR3 length: 13 residues. Between the trimmed V and J ends, which lost 6 bases and 3 bases, there was a span of 12 bases. CDR3 bases: TGTGCCAGCAGCCAGGGGAGGGGCTACGAGCAGTACTTC. Protein product: CASSQGRGYEQYF.

This sequence joins TRBV27 and TRBJ2-7; D is possibly TRBD1 (5 bases). The CDR3 loop spans 14 amino acids. The germline V and J ends were trimmed by 6 bases and 0 bases, with 12 bases remaining between them. Germline V gene lookup returns CDR1 MNHEY and CDR2 SMNVEV (reference sequence). DNA for the CDR3: TGTGCCAGCAGACCGGACATAATCTCCTACGAGCAGTACTTC. Translated, it gives CASRPDIISYEQYF.

This clone is labeled medium-sized. The J gene is TRBJ2-3, the V gene TRBV4-3; D possibly corresponds to TRBD2 (5 bases). This CDR3 region has 15 residues. The V end lost 0 bases, the J end lost 2 bases, and 9 bases lay between the germline ends. Germline lookup yields CDR1 LGHNA and CDR2 YSLEER. The CDR3 reads CASSQDPGFTDTQYF. The CDR3 DNA sequence: TGCGCCAGCAGCCAAGATCCGGGGTTCACAGATACGCAGTATTTT.

The chain links TRBV10-3 to TRBJ1-6; D is uncertain. With 0 bases removed from V and 13 bases from J, the gap between germline ends came to 10 bases. CDR1 is ENHRY and CDR2 is SYGVKD in the germline V gene. CDR3 size: 13 residues. CDR3 nucleotides: TGTGCCATCAGTGAGTCCCGGGGTATGCCCCTCCACTTT. Amino acids: CAISESRGMPLHF.

V usage is TRBV7-9 and J usage is TRBJ2-2, with TRBD2 identical over 7 bases. The CDR3 spans 16 residues. Germline CDR1 and CDR2: SEHNR and FQNEAQ (reference sequence). The ends lost 8 bases at V and 1 base at J; junction bases unmatched: 10. The CDR3, as DNA: TGTGCCAGCCCTTGTAGGGAGGGCGAGAACACCGGGGAGCTGTTTTTT. Amino acids: CASPCREGENTGELFF. The complete variable domain, with remaining parts taken from reference TRBV7-9 and TRBJ2-2, reads DTGVSQNPRHKITKRGQNVTFRCDPISEHNRLYWYRQTLGQGPEFLTYFQNEAQLEKSRLLSDRFSAERPKGSFSTLEIQRTEQGDSAMYLCASPCREGENTGELFFGEGSRLTVL.

The chain uses TRBV29-1 and TRBJ1-2, with 8 bases fitting TRBD1. V shed 6 bases and J 6 bases; nucleotides not matched to a gene: 9. Germline-derived CDR1 and CDR2 are SQVTM and ANQGSEA. The CDR3 is 13 residues long. The CDR3, as DNA: TGCAGCGTCTCCCGGACAGGGTATAATGGCTACACCTTC. This codes for CSVSRTGYNGYTF.

This clone showed up just a few times. V usage is TRBV9 and J usage is TRBJ2-5; unclear D gene. Germline V CDR1 and CDR2: SGDLS, YYNGEE. This CDR3 is 13 amino acids long. V dropped 0 bases and J dropped 5 bases, with 8 bases sitting between them. CDR3 DNA: TGTGCCAGCAGCGTAGACGACAAGGAGACCCAGTACTTC. This codes for CASSVDDKETQYF.

This clone has more than one count but fewer than ten. The chain is built from TRBV4-3 and TRBJ1-2; D not certain. The CDR3 runs to 14 residues. V gave up 0 bases and J gave up 5 bases, with 10 bases separating them. Germline lookup yields CDR1 LGHNA and CDR2 YSLEER. CDR3 DNA sequence: TGCGCCAGCAGCCAAGATGGGCAGATTTATGGCTACACCTTC. Encoded protein: CASSQDGQIYGYTF.

V and J are TRBV30 and TRBJ1-4; 7 bases agree with TRBD1. V lost 3 bases, J lost 5 bases, and 9 bases stayed unmatched. The CDR3 totals 15 residues. Germline assignment: CDR1 GTSNPN and CDR2 SVGIG (reference sequence). The DNA of the CDR3 is TGTGCCTGGAGGAAGGTGGGACAGCTAAATGAAAAACTGTTTTTT. It is translated as CAWRKVGQLNEKLFF.

CDR3 sequence reads: CATSDQNATTRRYNSPLHF. CDR3 sequence (DNA): TGTGCCACCAGTGACCAAAATGCCACGACACGGAGGTATAATTCACCCCTCCACTTT. This chain connects TRBV24-1 to TRBJ1-6, with D unresolved. This CDR3 is built from 19 residues. Per germline, CDR1 KGHDR and CDR2 SFDVKD. V shed 4 bases and J shed 4 bases, with 22 bases lying between them.

This rearrangement joins TRBV28 to TRBJ1-2; no reliable D call. Looked up from germline, CDR1 is MDHEN and CDR2 is SYDVKM. This CDR3 comprises 12 residues. Trimming took 4 bases from V and 4 from J, leaving 7 bases between them. CDR3 protein: CASSSSGYGYTF. CDR3 nucleotides: TGTGCCAGCAGTTCCTCGGGCTATGGCTACACCTTC.

This clone showed up just a few times. The V gene is TRBV6-5, the J gene TRBJ2-7, with TRBD1 matching 12 bases. V was clipped by 5 bases and J by 7 bases; unmatched bases: 6. The CDR3 consists of 14 residues. Germline CDR1 is MNHEY and CDR2 is SVGAGI. CDR3 amino acids: CASSLGTGGEEQYF. For the CDR3, the DNA is TGTGCCAGCAGTCTCGGGACAGGGGGCGAAGAGCAGTACTTC.